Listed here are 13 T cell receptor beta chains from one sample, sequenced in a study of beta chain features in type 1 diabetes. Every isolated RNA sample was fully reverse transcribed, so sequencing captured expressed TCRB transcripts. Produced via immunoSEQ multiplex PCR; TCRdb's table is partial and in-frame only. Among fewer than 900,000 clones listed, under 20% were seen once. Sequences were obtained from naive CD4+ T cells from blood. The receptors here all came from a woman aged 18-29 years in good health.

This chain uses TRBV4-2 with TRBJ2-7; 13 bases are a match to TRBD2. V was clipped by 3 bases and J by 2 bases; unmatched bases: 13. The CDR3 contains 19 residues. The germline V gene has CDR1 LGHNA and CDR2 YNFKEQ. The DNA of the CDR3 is TGTGCCAGCAGCCAGACCATTACTAGCGGGAGGGCCCATGCCTACGAGCAGTACTTC. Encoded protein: CASSQTITSGRAHAYEQYF.

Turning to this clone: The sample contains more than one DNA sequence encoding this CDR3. The CDR3 sequence: CASSPLGQGNQPQHF. Written as DNA, the CDR3 is TGTGCCAGCTCACCATTAGGACAGGGGAATCAGCCCCAGCATTTT. The rearrangement uses TRBV18 and TRBJ1-5; 9 bases map to TRBD1. The CDR3 runs to 15 residues. Per the germline V gene, CDR1 is KGHSH and CDR2 is LQKENI. V lost 2 bases, J lost 4 bases, and 3 bases stayed unmatched.

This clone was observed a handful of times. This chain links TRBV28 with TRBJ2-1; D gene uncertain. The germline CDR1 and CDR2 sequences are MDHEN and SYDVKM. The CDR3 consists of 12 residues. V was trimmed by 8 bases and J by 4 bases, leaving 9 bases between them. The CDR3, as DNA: TGTGCCAGCCGAAGAACTTACAATGAGCAGTTCTTC. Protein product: CASRRTYNEQFF.

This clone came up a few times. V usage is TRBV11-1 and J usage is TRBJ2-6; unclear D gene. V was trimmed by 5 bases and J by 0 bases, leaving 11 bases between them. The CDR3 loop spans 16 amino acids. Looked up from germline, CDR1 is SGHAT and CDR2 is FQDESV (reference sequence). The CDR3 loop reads CASSARTTSGANVLTF. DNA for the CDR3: TGTGCCAGCAGCGCGCGCACAACCTCTGGGGCCAACGTCCTGACTTTC. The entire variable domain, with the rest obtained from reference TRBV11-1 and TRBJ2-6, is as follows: EAEVAQSPRYKITEKSQAVAFWCDPISGHATLYWYRQILGQGPELLVQFQDESVVDDSQLPKDRFSAERLKGVDSTLKIQPAELGDSAMYLCASSARTTSGANVLTFGAGSRLTVL.

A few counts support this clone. In nucleotides, the CDR3 is TGTGCCAGCAGCTCTCAGACTAGAACCTACGAGCAGTACTTC. Residues: CASSSQTRTYEQYF. This chain joins TRBV13 and TRBJ2-7; D might be TRBD2 (6 bases). V lost 4 bases to trimming and J lost 2 bases, with 12 bases between them. This CDR3 is built from 14 residues. Germline CDR1 reads PRHDT; CDR2 reads FYEKMQ (reference sequence).

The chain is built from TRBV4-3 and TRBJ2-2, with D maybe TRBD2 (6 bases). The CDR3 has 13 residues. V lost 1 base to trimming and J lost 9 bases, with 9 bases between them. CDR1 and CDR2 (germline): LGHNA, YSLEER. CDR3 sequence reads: CASSQGAGRELFF. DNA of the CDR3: TGCGCCAGCAGCCAAGGGGCGGGGAGGGAGCTGTTTTTT.

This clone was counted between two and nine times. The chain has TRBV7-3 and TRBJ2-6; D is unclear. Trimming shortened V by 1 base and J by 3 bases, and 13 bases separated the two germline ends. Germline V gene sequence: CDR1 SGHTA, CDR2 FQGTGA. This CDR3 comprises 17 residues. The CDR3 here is CASSLMSVSSGANVLTF. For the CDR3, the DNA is TGTGCCAGCAGCTTAATGTCCGTCTCCAGTGGGGCCAACGTCCTGACTTTC.

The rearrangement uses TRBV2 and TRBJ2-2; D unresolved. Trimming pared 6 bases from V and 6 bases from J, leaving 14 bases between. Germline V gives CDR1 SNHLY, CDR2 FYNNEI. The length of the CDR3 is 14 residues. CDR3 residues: CASSLEMGPGELFF. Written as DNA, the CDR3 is TGTGCCAGCAGCTTAGAAATGGGTCCCGGGGAGCTGTTTTTT.

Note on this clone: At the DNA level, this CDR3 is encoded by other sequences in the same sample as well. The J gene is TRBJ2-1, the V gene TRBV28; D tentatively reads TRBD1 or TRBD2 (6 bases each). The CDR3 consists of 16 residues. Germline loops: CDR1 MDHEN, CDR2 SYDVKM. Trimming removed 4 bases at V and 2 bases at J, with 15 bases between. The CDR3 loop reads CASSYDEGGPYNEQFF. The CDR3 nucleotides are TGTGCCAGCAGTTACGATGAGGGGGGCCCCTACAATGAGCAGTTCTTC.

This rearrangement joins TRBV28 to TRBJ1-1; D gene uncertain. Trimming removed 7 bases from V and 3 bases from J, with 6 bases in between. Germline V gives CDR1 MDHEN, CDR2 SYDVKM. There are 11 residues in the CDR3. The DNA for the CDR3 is TGTGCCAGCACGGGCTACACTGAAGCTTTCTTT. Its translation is CASTGYTEAFF. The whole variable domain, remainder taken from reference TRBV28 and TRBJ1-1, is DVKVTQSSRYLVKRTGEKVFLECVQDMDHENMFWYRQDPGLGLRLIYFSYDVKMKEKGDIPEGYSVSREKKERFSLILESASTNQTSMYLCASTGYTEAFFGQGTRLTVV.

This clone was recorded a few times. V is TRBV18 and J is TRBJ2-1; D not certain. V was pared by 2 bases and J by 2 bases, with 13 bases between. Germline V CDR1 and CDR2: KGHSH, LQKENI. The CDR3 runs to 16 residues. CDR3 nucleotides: TGTGCCAGCTCACCATTTGAGGAGTTCACCTACAATGAGCAGTTCTTC. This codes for CASSPFEEFTYNEQFF.

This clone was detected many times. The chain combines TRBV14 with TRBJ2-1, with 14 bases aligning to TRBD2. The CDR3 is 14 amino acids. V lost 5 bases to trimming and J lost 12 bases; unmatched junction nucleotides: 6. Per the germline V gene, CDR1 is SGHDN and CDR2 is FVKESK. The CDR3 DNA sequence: TGTGCCAGCAGCGTGGGACTAGCGGGAGCCGTGCAGTTCTTC. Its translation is CASSVGLAGAVQFF. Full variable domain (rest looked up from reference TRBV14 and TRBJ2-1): EAGVTQFPSHSVIEKGQTVTLRCDPISGHDNLYWYRRVMGKEIKFLLHFVKESKQDESGMPNNRFLAERTGGTYSTLKVQPAELEDSGVYFCASSVGLAGAVQFFGPGTRLTVL.

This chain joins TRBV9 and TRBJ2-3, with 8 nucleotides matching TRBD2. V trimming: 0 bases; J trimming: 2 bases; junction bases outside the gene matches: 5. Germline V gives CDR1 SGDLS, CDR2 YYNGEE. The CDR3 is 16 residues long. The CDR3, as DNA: TGTGCCAGCAGCGTAGGATCTAGCGGGTCCACAGATACGCAGTATTTT. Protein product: CASSVGSSGSTDTQYF. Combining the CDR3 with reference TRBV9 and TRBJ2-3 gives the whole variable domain DSGVTQTPKHLITATGQRVTLRCSPRSGDLSVYWYQQSLDQGLQFLIQYYNGEERAKGNILERFSAQQFPDLHSELNLSSLELGDSALYFCASSVGSSGSTDTQYFGPGTRLTVL.